One and the same sample provided the 18 T cell receptor beta chains below, sequenced in a study of patients and donors after allogeneic stem cell transplantation. MiXCR, run by TCRdb on the RT-PCR reads, gives a single entry per CDR3 protein. The data contain roughly 40,000 distinct CDR3 sequences, about 30% of them singletons. Sequences were obtained from blood, either unsorted or a sorted T cell fraction (not recorded which). These receptors all stem from a human donor who was either an allogeneic HSCT recipient or a stem cell or donor lymphocyte infusion donor (not recorded which). It is not recorded whose cells these are; they may come from a transplant donor.

This clonotype has more than one count but fewer than ten. The chain links TRBV28 to TRBJ2-2; D gene ambiguous. Trimming stripped 2 bases from V and 0 bases from J, with 10 bases between. CDR1 and CDR2 (germline): MDHEN, SYDVKM. The CDR3 is 16 residues long. The CDR3 bases are TGTGCCAGCAGTTTAATCCCGACCCCGAACACCGGGGAGCTGTTTTTT. Amino acids: CASSLIPTPNTGELFF.

The genes are TRBV9 and TRBJ2-3; 8 bases align to TRBD1. The CDR3 loop spans 16 amino acids. V dropped 3 bases and J dropped 3; count of bases not matched to a gene: 9. CDR1 SGDLS and CDR2 YYNGEE come from the germline V gene. The CDR3 region has the DNA TGTGCCAGCAGCGACTTGAGAGGACAGGGAACAGATACGCAGTATTTT. Encoded protein: CASSDLRGQGTDTQYF.

This clonotype was seen a few times. J is TRBJ1-6 and V is TRBV5-1; D uncertain. Germline V lookup: CDR1 SGHRS, CDR2 YFSETQ. Trimming took off 2 bases at V and 7 bases at J, with 7 bases between the two ends. The CDR3 runs to 13 residues. The CDR3 is CASSLIYNSPLHF. As DNA, the CDR3 is TGCGCCAGCAGCTTAATCTACAATTCACCCCTCCACTTT.

The chain has TRBV19 and TRBJ2-1, with TRBD2 identical over 13 bases. The J segment lost 7 bases and the V segment lost 7 bases, leaving 13 bases of the junction unmatched. The CDR3 totals 17 residues. Germline assignment: CDR1 LNHDA and CDR2 SQIVND (reference sequence). The CDR3 DNA follows: TGTGCCAGTACCAATCAGCGCGGGACTAGCGGGGTTAATGAGCAGTTCTTC. Amino acids: CASTNQRGTSGVNEQFF. The entire variable domain, with the rest obtained from reference TRBV19 and TRBJ2-1, is as follows: DGGITQSPKYLFRKEGQNVTLSCEQNLNHDAMYWYRQDPGQGLRLIYYSQIVNDFQKGDIAEGYSVSREKKESFPLTVTSAQKNPTAFYLCASTNQRGTSGVNEQFFGPGTRLTVL.

This clonotype has just a few counts. V usage is TRBV20-1 and J usage is TRBJ1-1; D is ambiguous. V was pared by 3 bases and J by 1 base, with 12 bases between. Germline lookup yields CDR1 DFQATT and CDR2 SNEGSKA (reference sequence). The CDR3 runs to 14 residues. The CDR3 region is CSARYRSSNTEAFF. The CDR3 DNA reads TGCAGTGCTAGGTACAGAAGCTCGAACACTGAAGCTTTCTTT.

The chain joins TRBV24-1 to TRBJ2-7; the D is unclear. This CDR3 contains 12 residues. V lost 8 bases, J lost 7 bases, and 14 bases lay in between. Per germline, CDR1 KGHDR and CDR2 SFDVKD. The CDR3, as DNA: TGTGCCACCATCGGGCGAGTTCAAGAGCAGTACTTC. Translated: CATIGRVQEQYF.

In DNA, the CDR3 is TGTGCCAGCAGCTCCCAGGGGGCTGGGGCCAACGTCCTGACTTTC. This gives the protein CASSSQGAGANVLTF. The V gene is TRBV9, the J gene TRBJ2-6; 7 bases match TRBD1. The V gene end was trimmed by 4 bases and the J gene end by 2 bases; junction bases not matched to a gene: 3. From germline, CDR1 is SGDLS and CDR2 YYNGEE. The CDR3 runs to 15 residues.

This clonotype was seen a handful of times. The rearrangement uses TRBV20-1 and TRBJ1-1; D gene ambiguous. Trimming cost V 5 bases and J 0 bases, with 19 bases left between them. The CDR3 length is 16 residues. Looked up from germline, CDR1 is DFQATT and CDR2 is SNEGSKA (reference sequence). The CDR3 DNA follows: TGCAGTGCTCGGGAGGAGCTAACAGAGCTGAACACTGAAGCTTTCTTT. This translates into CSAREELTELNTEAFF.

This clonotype was seen only a few times. The V call is TRBV14, the J call TRBJ2-1; no firm D call. The CDR3 loop spans 14 amino acids. The germline V gene encodes CDR1 SGHDN and CDR2 FVKESK. Trimming cost V 0 bases and J 5 bases, with 8 bases left between them. The CDR3 region has the DNA TGTGCCAGCAGCCAAGATTGGAGCCACAATGAGCAGTTCTTC. It encodes CASSQDWSHNEQFF.

The V gene is TRBV28, the J gene TRBJ1-6; D is undetermined. Trimming shortened V by 6 bases and J by 0 bases, and 9 bases separated the two germline ends. Germline V lookup: CDR1 MDHEN, CDR2 SYDVKM. The CDR3 consists of 15 residues. The DNA of the CDR3 is TGTGCCAGCAGGTACTCGGACTCCTATAATTCACCCCTCCACTTT. Translating gives CASRYSDSYNSPLHF.

V and J are TRBV3-1 and TRBJ2-7; tentatively, D is TRBD1 (5 bases). V was clipped by 4 bases and J by 7 bases, with 8 bases between them. This CDR3 has 11 residues. Germline values: CDR1 LGHDT, CDR2 YNNKEL (reference sequence). The CDR3 spells CASSPGSEQYF. In nucleotides, the CDR3 is TGTGCCAGCAGCCCAGGGTCTGAGCAGTACTTC.

The chain couples TRBV28 to TRBJ2-7; D gene unclear. Germline V lookup: CDR1 MDHEN, CDR2 SYDVKM. This CDR3 comprises 14 residues. V was trimmed by 6 bases and J by 2 bases, leaving 14 bases between them. CDR3 sequence (DNA): TGTGCCAGCAGGCTCCAGCGAGGTCCCTACGAGCAGTACTTC. This codes for CASRLQRGPYEQYF.

The rearrangement links TRBV2 to TRBJ2-7; D might be TRBD2 (7 bases). This CDR3 has 16 residues. Per germline, CDR1 SNHLY and CDR2 FYNNEI. The germline V and J ends were trimmed by 4 bases and 2 bases, with 18 bases remaining between them. Here the CDR3 DNA reads TGTGCCAGCAGTGGGAGGGGGGGAGCCATTACCTACGAGCAGTACTTC. Amino acids: CASSGRGGAITYEQYF.

This sequence joins TRBV7-6 and TRBJ1-1; D not certain. CDR1 SGHVS and CDR2 FNYEAQ come from the germline V gene. Trimming removed 1 base from V and 1 base from J, with 4 bases in between. The CDR3 spans 13 residues. The CDR3 reads CASSLDPNTEAFF. The CDR3 DNA is TGTGCCAGCAGCTTAGACCCGAACACTGAAGCTTTCTTT. The full variable domain, completed using reference TRBV7-6 and TRBJ1-1, is GAGVSQSPRYKVTKRGQDVALRCDPISGHVSLYWYRQALGQGPEFLTYFNYEAQQDKSGLPNDRFSAERPEGSISTLTIQRTEQRDSAMYRCASSLDPNTEAFFGQGTRLTVV.

Comments on this clonotype: A junction end diverges from the germline sequence, so it may reflect a read error. This chain joins TRBV6-2 or TRBV6-3 and TRBJ2-1; TRBD2 aligns across 7 bases. CDR1 is MNHEY and CDR2 is SVGEGT in the germline V gene. This CDR3 region has 15 residues. CDR3 sequence (DNA): TGCGCCACGAGGGAGGGCATTAGCTCCTACAATGAGCAGTTCTTC. Protein product: CATREGISSYNEQFF.

This clonotype was picked up a small number of times. This chain links TRBV28 with TRBJ1-6, with TRBD1 as a possible D gene (6 bases). The CDR3 is 12 amino acids. The V gene lost 9 bases and the J gene lost 7 bases, with 10 bases spanning the gap. Germline values: CDR1 MDHEN, CDR2 SYDVKM. The CDR3 is CASNTGNSPLHF. CDR3 nucleotide sequence: TGTGCCAGTAATACAGGGAATTCACCCCTCCACTTT. Looking up the rest from reference TRBV28 and TRBJ1-6 gives the full variable domain: DVKVTQSSRYLVKRTGEKVFLECVQDMDHENMFWYRQDPGLGLRLIYFSYDVKMKEKGDIPEGYSVSREKKERFSLILESASTNQTSMYLCASNTGNSPLHFGNGTRLTVT.

The CDR3: CAISEFTYVSGNTIYF. CDR3 nucleotide sequence: TGTGCCATCAGTGAGTTTACCTATGTCTCTGGAAACACCATATATTTT. V and J are TRBV10-3 and TRBJ1-3; D is uncertain. The CDR3 loop spans 16 amino acids. Germline V gene data show CDR1 as ENHRY and CDR2 as SYGVKD. V was clipped by 1 base and J by 0 bases, with 10 bases between them.

This clonotype has only one observation. V and J are TRBV28 and TRBJ2-1; D may be TRBD1 or TRBD2 (5 bases each). Germline values: CDR1 MDHEN, CDR2 SYDVKM. Trimming removed 3 bases at V and 5 bases at J, with 17 bases between. There are 16 residues in the CDR3. The CDR3 DNA reads TGTGCCAGCAGTTTTCCGGCGAGAGGGGCTAACAATGAGCAGTTCTTC. This codes for CASSFPARGANNEQFF.